These T cell receptor beta chains were read from a single sample in a study of shared clonotypes between healthy human individuals. Libraries were prepared by immunoSEQ multiplex PCR; TCRdb keeps only in-frame clonotypes and omits some of them. Here the sample spans over a million clones, about 96% being singletons. Input material: naive CD4+ T cells sorted from blood. These receptors were obtained from a man aged 25 to 40 in good health. Both conserved end residues are part of each CDR3. A D gene is named only where the DNA matches it firmly. Clone sizes are given selectively: once, few, many, or a class where the clone is expanded.

D gene	clone size	V gene	J gene	CDR3 protein	CDR3 DNA
-	-	TRBV7-9	TRBJ2-5	CASGQQETQYF	TGTGCCAGCGGACAGCAAGAGACCCAGTACTTC
-	-	TRBV6-5	TRBJ1-1	CASSYLMNTEAFF	TGTGCCAGCAGTTACCTAATGAACACTGAAGCTTTCTTT
-	once	TRBV7-2	TRBJ2-3	CASSLFSYSRTDTQYF	TGTGCCAGCAGCTTATTCTCGTATAGCCGCACAGATACGCAGTATTTT
TRBD1	-	TRBV19	TRBJ1-5	CASSTDRVRNQPQHF	TGTGCCAGTAGTACCGACAGGGTTCGCAATCAGCCCCAGCATTTT
-	-	TRBV7-2	TRBJ2-1	CASGGWRALSSYNEQFF	TGTGCCAGCGGGGGATGGCGCGCGCTAAGCTCCTACAATGAGCAGTTCTTC
TRBD2	-	TRBV13	TRBJ2-1	CASSPKGRGLAGPASYNEQFF	TGTGCCAGCAGCCCAAAGGGCCGGGGACTAGCGGGACCGGCGTCCTACAATGAGCAGTTCTTC
-	-	TRBV7-9	TRBJ2-3	CASSPNQGTDTQYF	TGTGCCAGCAGCCCGAACCAGGGTACAGATACGCAGTATTTT
-	-	TRBV5-4	TRBJ2-1	CASSKDNEQFF	TGTGCCAGCAGCAAAGACAATGAGCAGTTCTTC
-	-	TRBV6-6	TRBJ1-2	CASSYSGSYGYTF	TGTGCCAGCAGTTACTCGGGCTCCTATGGCTACACCTTC
-	-	TRBV7-8	TRBJ2-2	CASSILTGAGELFF	TGTGCCAGCAGCATACTGACGGGAGCCGGGGAGCTGTTTTTT
-	-	TRBV10-3	TRBJ2-1	CATTPVLGSYNEQFF	TGTGCCACCACCCCGGTTCTAGGTTCCTACAATGAGCAGTTCTTC
-	-	TRBV7-2	TRBJ2-3	CASSLEASIYTQYF	TGTGCCAGCAGCTTAGAGGCTAGCATTTATACGCAGTATTTT
-	-	TRBV12-2	TRBJ2-3	CASRLDGSSTDTQYF	TGTGCAAGTCGCTTAGACGGGAGTAGCACAGATACGCAGTATTTT
-	-	TRBV5-5	TRBJ1-1	CASSSVLGMNTEAFF	TGTGCCAGCAGCTCCGTTCTAGGTATGAACACTGAAGCTTTCTTT
TRBD1	-	TRBV5-1	TRBJ1-2	CASRFGSGTDYGYTF	TGCGCCAGCAGGTTTGGGTCCGGGACAGACTATGGCTACACCTTC
-	-	TRBV7-8	TRBJ2-2	CASSPRTGEGLALTGELFF	TGTGCCAGCAGCCCGCGGACAGGGGAAGGACTAGCGCTCACCGGGGAGCTGTTTTTT
TRBD1	-	TRBV5-1	TRBJ2-3	CASSFGGQVTDTQYF	TGCGCCAGCAGCTTCGGTGGACAGGTCACAGATACGCAGTATTTT
-	-	TRBV7-2	TRBJ2-2	CASSNRANTGELFF	TGTGCCAGCAGCAACCGGGCCAACACCGGGGAGCTGTTTTTT
-	-	TRBV7-9	TRBJ1-1	CASSGQGGTEAFF	TGTGCCAGCAGCGGGCAGGGTGGGACTGAAGCTTTCTTT
-	-	TRBV28	TRBJ2-7	CASSPAATGLLLSYEQYF	TGTGCCAGCAGCCCGGCGGCCACAGGACTGCTCCTCTCCTACGAGCAGTACTTC
TRBD1	-	TRBV10-3	TRBJ1-5	CAISESTGSRQPQHF	TGTGCCATCAGTGAGTCGACAGGGTCGCGGCAGCCCCAGCATTTT
-	-	TRBV9	TRBJ2-5	CASSRASRGETQYF	TGTGCCAGCAGCCGTGCAAGCCGGGGAGAGACCCAGTACTTC
TRBD1	-	TRBV30	TRBJ1-5	CAWSVDRGGQPQHF	TGTGCCTGGAGTGTGGACAGGGGAGGTCAGCCCCAGCATTTT
-	-	TRBV2	TRBJ1-3	CASVGREPGNTIYF	TGTGCCAGCGTGGGTAGGGAACCGGGAAACACCATATATTTT
TRBD2	-	TRBV5-6	TRBJ2-7	CASSFRTSGLSYEQYF	TGTGCCAGCAGCTTCCGGACTAGCGGTCTATCCTACGAGCAGTACTTC
TRBD2	-	TRBV28	TRBJ2-7	CASRYSGGSYEQYF	TGTGCCAGCCGGTATAGCGGGGGGTCCTACGAGCAGTACTTC
-	once	TRBV18	TRBJ2-2	CASSSLQGGWELFF	TGTGCCAGCTCATCGTTACAGGGAGGCTGGGAGCTGTTTTTT
-	-	TRBV28	TRBJ2-5	CASSLRAGTQYF	TGTGCCAGCAGTTTAAGAGCTGGGACCCAGTACTTC
TRBD2	-	TRBV15	TRBJ2-7	CATSRALAGGYEQYF	TGTGCCACCAGCAGAGCACTAGCGGGAGGCTACGAGCAGTACTTC
-	-	TRBV28	TRBJ1-5	CASSRSQEGQPQHF	TGTGCCAGCAGCCGGAGTCAGGAGGGTCAGCCCCAGCATTTT
-	-	TRBV5-1	TRBJ1-1	CASSRETKWNTEAFF	TGCGCCAGCAGCCGAGAGACCAAGTGGAACACTGAAGCTTTCTTT
-	-	TRBV29-1	TRBJ1-1	CSVSPPDRAFSKAFF	TGCAGCGTGTCCCCTCCCGACAGAGCCTTTTCTAAAGCTTTCTTT
TRBD2	-	TRBV27	TRBJ2-1	CASSLSQVGGRAYNEQFF	TGTGCCAGCAGTTTATCTCAAGTCGGCGGGAGGGCCTACAATGAGCAGTTCTTC
-	once	TRBV7-2	TRBJ2-1	CASSRRLDSSYNEQFF	TGTGCCAGCAGCCGGCGGTTGGACAGCTCCTACAATGAGCAGTTCTTC
-	-	TRBV6-1	TRBJ2-5	CASSEGQAFEETQYF	TGTGCCAGCAGTGAAGGACAGGCCTTTGAAGAGACCCAGTACTTC
-	-	TRBV5-1	TRBJ2-7	CASTPLKSYEQYF	TGCGCCAGCACCCCACTCAAGAGCTACGAGCAGTACTTC
TRBD2	-	TRBV6-6	TRBJ2-7	CASSYLSGRAYEQYF	TGTGCCAGCAGTTACCTTAGCGGGAGAGCCTACGAGCAGTACTTC
-	-	TRBV6-6	TRBJ2-1	CASSYLPDEQFF	TGTGCCAGCAGTTACCTCCCAGATGAGCAGTTCTTC
-	-	TRBV18	TRBJ2-4	CASSPPQPLAKNIQYF	TGTGCCAGCTCACCACCCCAGCCTCTAGCCAAAAACATTCAGTACTTC
-	-	TRBV9	TRBJ2-6	CASSVAGAGANVLTF	TGTGCCAGCAGCGTAGCTGGAGCTGGGGCCAACGTCCTGACTTTC
TRBD2	once	TRBV7-9	TRBJ2-5	CASSASMMREGRETQYF	TGTGCCAGCAGCGCCTCTATGATGCGGGAGGGTCGAGAGACCCAGTACTTC
TRBD2	-	TRBV9	TRBJ2-7	CASSPQRGLAWGYEQYF	TGTGCCAGCAGCCCCCAGAGGGGACTAGCCTGGGGATACGAGCAGTACTTC
TRBD1	once	TRBV2	TRBJ1-4	CASNNRGLGEKLFF	TGTGCCAGCAATAACAGGGGGCTAGGCGAAAAACTGTTTTTT
-	-	TRBV10-3	TRBJ2-2	CAISLADNTGELFF	TGTGCCATCAGTTTGGCGGATAACACCGGGGAGCTGTTTTTT
TRBD1	-	TRBV5-1	TRBJ1-5	CASSLGDRGDQPQHF	TGCGCCAGCAGCTTGGGGGACAGGGGAGATCAGCCCCAGCATTTT
TRBD2	-	TRBV5-1	TRBJ2-7	CASSLVLKREIAYEQYF	TGCGCCAGCAGCTTGGTCCTGAAGCGGGAGATTGCGTACGAGCAGTACTTC
TRBD1	-	TRBV28	TRBJ2-7	CASSLAGTGPSYEQYF	TGTGCCAGCAGTTTAGCCGGGACAGGGCCCTCCTACGAGCAGTACTTC
-	-	TRBV6-5	TRBJ2-7	CASSGTGSYEQYF	TGTGCCAGCAGTGGAACCGGGTCCTACGAGCAGTACTTC
-	once	TRBV2	TRBJ2-3	CASSGGLDTQYF	TGTGCCAGCAGTGGGGGACTAGATACGCAGTATTTT
TRBD2	-	TRBV5-4	TRBJ2-5	CASSLLAGGVAQETQYF	TGTGCCAGCAGCTTACTAGCGGGAGGCGTCGCCCAAGAGACCCAGTACTTC
TRBD2	-	TRBV5-1	TRBJ2-7	CASGRDYSYEQYF	TGCGCCAGCGGTAGGGACTATTCCTACGAGCAGTACTTC
-	-	TRBV7-8	TRBJ2-4	CASSVIRDVRRGQYF	TGTGCCAGCAGCGTAATCCGGGACGTCCGGCGAGGACAGTACTTC